The source of this T cell receptor (beta chain) is a study of T cells in Graves' hyperthyroidism and ophthalmopathy. The study's findings and limits: Blood also held most thyroid clonotypes expanded beyond 0.001.

Authors of the study amplified TCR beta CDR3 regions from RNA transcripts. TCR CDR3 regions were first amplified by RT-PCR with HTBI primers. Using its own MiXCR run on the multiplex PCR reads, TCRdb lists one record per CDR3 protein. The sample lists 600,000 to 650,000 distinct CDR3 sequences, roughly 16% occurring once. Patients showing uncontrolled infection, other autoimmune disease, pregnancy or lactation were ineligible. This clonotype showed up many times. Antigen: not known. Looked up from germline, CDR1 is PRHDT and CDR2 is FYEKMQ (reference sequence). The CDR3 runs 15 residues. V lost 5 bases and J lost 8; bases outside the gene matches: 9.

The TCR was taken from a woman in her 30s with Graves' hyperthyroidism. The chain is built from TRBV13 and TRBJ2-1; 10 nucleotides align to TRBD1. Sequencing used blood. CDR3 residues: CASSPETGGRDEQFF. CDR3 nucleotide sequence: TGTGCCAGCAGCCCTGAGACAGGGGGCAGGGATGAGCAGTTCTTC.